Listed below are T cell receptor beta chains from one sample, sequenced in a study of PD-L1 blockade in urothelial cancer. Data came from immunoSEQ multiplex PCR; TCRdb stores just in-frame clones and leaves some out. The repertoire holds some 120,000 clones, more than 70% seen once, with roughly 2.4% in the top ten. Here the sequenced sample was PBMCs, taken around atezolizumab (anti-PD-L1) treatment. These receptors all come from a man aged 50-59 years with urothelial cancer. Both conserved end residues are part of each CDR3. A D gene is named only where the DNA matches it firmly. Size values are once, few and many counts, or a class for expanded clones, and some rows have none.

j_call cdr3_length d_call v_call clone_size cdr3_nt cdr3_aa
TRBJ2-1 15 TRBD2 TRBV5-1 . TGCGCCAGCAGCGTTGGACTAGTTACCAACAATGAGCAGTTCTTC CASSVGLVTNNEQFF
TRBJ1-6 15 . TRBV6-4 . TGTGCCAGCAGCCCTGGGACTTCGGGGGATTCACCCCTCCACTTT CASSPGTSGDSPLHF
TRBJ1-2 14 . TRBV28 . TGTGCCAGCAGTTTACATGTAGCTAACTATGGCTACACCTTC CASSLHVANYGYTF
TRBJ2-2 15 TRBD2 TRBV27 . TGTGCCAGCAGACCCCTAGCGGGAGTTTCCGGGGAGCTGTTTTTT CASRPLAGVSGELFF
TRBJ2-2 14 . TRBV7-3 . TGTGCCAGCAGCTTGGAGCGGAACACCGGGGAGCTGTTTTTT CASSLERNTGELFF
TRBJ1-3 14 . TRBV18 few TGTGCCAGCTCACCAGACAGCTCTGGAAACACCATATATTTT CASSPDSSGNTIYF
TRBJ2-7 13 . TRBV28 . TGTGCCAGCAGTCCCGTAGGAGCCTACGAGCAGTACTTC CASSPVGAYEQYF
TRBJ2-5 13 . TRBV19 . TGTGCCAGTAGTACGAGCCACCAAGAGACCCAGTACTTC CASSTSHQETQYF
TRBJ1-5 12 . TRBV28 . TGTGCCAGTCAAAAAAGCGGTCTGGCCCAGCATTTT CASQKSGLAQHF
TRBJ2-1 14 . TRBV28 . TGTGCCAGCCGCCAGGGCGGAAGATACAATGAGCAGTTCTTC CASRQGGRYNEQFF
TRBJ1-3 16 . TRBV9 . TGTGCCAGCAGCCCCAAACCGACAGGCTTTGGAAACACCATATATTTT CASSPKPTGFGNTIYF
TRBJ2-4 17 . TRBV21-1 . TGTGCCAGCAGCAAAGACGTAACGTCCCTCGGGGAAAACATTCAGTACTTC CASSKDVTSLGENIQYF
TRBJ2-5 14 TRBD1 TRBV7-9 . TGTGCCAGCAGCGCTGGGACAGGCCAAGAGACCCAGTACTTC CASSAGTGQETQYF
TRBJ2-1 14 . TRBV28 . TGTGCCAGCAGTTTTGGTGGGGCAGGGTTTGAGCAGTTCTTC CASSFGGAGFEQFF
TRBJ1-1 14 . TRBV19 . TGTGCCAGTAGACCGGGGACTCGTGACACTGAAGCTTTCTTT CASRPGTRDTEAFF
TRBJ1-5 15 . TRBV7-9 . TGTGCCAGCAGCCCAGGGGTTCATAGCAATCAGCCCCAGCATTTT CASSPGVHSNQPQHF
TRBJ2-3 18 TRBD2 TRBV5-6 . TGTGCCAGCAGCCACTTGGGTGAGCGGGAGCCCCGCGGAGATACGCAGTATTTT CASSHLGEREPRGDTQYF
TRBJ2-7 13 TRBD2 TRBV19 . TGTGCCAGTAGTATAGGGGACTACTACGAGCAGTACTTC CASSIGDYYEQYF
TRBJ1-1 13 . TRBV30 . TGTGCCTGGAGCAGAGAACTAAACACTGAAGCTTTCTTT CAWSRELNTEAFF
TRBJ2-5 14 . TRBV6-1 once TGTGCCAGCAGACTGCATGGGGGGCAAGAGACCCAGTACTTC CASRLHGGQETQYF
TRBJ2-1 16 TRBD2 TRBV7-3 . TGTGCCAGCAGCTTAGACCCAGCGGGGACTAACAATGAGCAGTTCTTC CASSLDPAGTNNEQFF
TRBJ2-3 14 . TRBV4-2 once TGTGCCAGCAGCCAAGCGAGGAGCACAGATACGCAGTATTTT CASSQARSTDTQYF
TRBJ2-7 14 . TRBV5-1 . TGCGCCAGCAGCTTGGCAGGACCGGGGTACGAGCAGTACTTC CASSLAGPGYEQYF
TRBJ2-7 15 TRBD1 TRBV15 . TGTGCCACCAGCAGGAACAGGGGTATTTCCTACGAGCAGTACTTC CATSRNRGISYEQYF
TRBJ1-4 12 . TRBV28 . TGTGCCAGCGGACTATCCCGGGAAAAACTGTTTTTT CASGLSREKLFF
TRBJ1-2 14 TRBD1 TRBV7-9 . TGTGCCAGCGAACAGACAGGGAGTCAATATGGCTACACCTTC CASEQTGSQYGYTF
TRBJ2-5 18 TRBD2 TRBV4-1 . TGCGCCAGCAGCCAAGACGTTGGGACTAGCGGGAGAGGCGAGACCCAGTACTTC CASSQDVGTSGRGETQYF
TRBJ1-6 15 . TRBV28 . TGTGCCAGCAGCCGACAAGCCTCCTATAATTCACCCCTCCACTTT CASSRQASYNSPLHF
TRBJ2-7 14 . TRBV5-1 . TGCGCCAGCAGCCCCGGGGTTTGGGAACACGAGCAGTACTTC CASSPGVWEHEQYF
TRBJ1-5 16 . TRBV7-9 . TGTGCCAGCAGCTCAGATGACCGGGAGGAGGGACAGCCCCAGCATTTT CASSSDDREEGQPQHF
TRBJ2-1 17 . TRBV5-1 . TGCGCCAGCAGCACCCCCATCCGGCTCGAAACTAACAATGAGCAGTTCTTC CASSTPIRLETNNEQFF
TRBJ1-5 16 . TRBV4-2 . TGTGCCAGCAGCCAAGATCTACCCTTGGGCAATCAGCCCCAGCATTTT CASSQDLPLGNQPQHF
TRBJ2-1 17 TRBD2 TRBV7-8 . TGTGCCAGCAGCTTAATCAGGGGGGGACTAGCGGGCGGTGAGCAGTTCTTC CASSLIRGGLAGGEQFF
TRBJ2-3 15 TRBD2 TRBV19 . TGTGCCAGTAGTATTACTAGCGGGAGCACAGATACGCAGTATTTT CASSITSGSTDTQYF
TRBJ2-2 13 . TRBV6-4 few TGTGCCAGCAGTGCGGCGAACACCGGGGAGCTGTTTTTT CASSAANTGELFF
TRBJ2-1 17 TRBD2 TRBV7-2 . TGTGCCAGCAGCTTATACTCTCTAGCGGGAGGGCCCAATGAGCAGTTCTTC CASSLYSLAGGPNEQFF
TRBJ2-3 14 . TRBV5-4 . TGTGCCAGCAGTTTCGGGACTAGCACAGATACGCAGTATTTT CASSFGTSTDTQYF
TRBJ1-5 15 . TRBV19 . TGTGCCAGTAGTACCACTTCGCGGGCAGGTCAGCCCCAGCATTTT CASSTTSRAGQPQHF
TRBJ1-2 13 . TRBV30 . TGTGCCTGGAGTGTACTAAGAGACTATGGCTACACCTTC CAWSVLRDYGYTF
TRBJ1-5 13 . TRBV29-1 . TGCAGCGTTCGGGGGGGACTCACTCAGCCCCAGCATTTT CSVRGGLTQPQHF